This TCR beta chain was sequenced during a study of shared clonotypes between healthy human individuals. Study-wide results and caveats: In general, naive subsets displayed greater estimated richness than memory subsets did.

This clone was detected only once. Its antigen is unidentified. One end of the junction does not line up with germline, which may come from a read error. The CDR3 totals 14 residues. Germline V gives CDR1 SSHAT, CDR2 FNYEAQ (reference sequence). Produced via immunoSEQ multiplex PCR; TCRdb's table is partial and in-frame only. The profile covers roughly 2.6 million clones, with around nine tenths appearing a single time and roughly 0.14% taken by the ten largest. The V call is TRBV7-7, the J call TRBJ1-4, with a possible D match to TRBD1 (6 bases). What was sequenced was naive CD4+ T cells sorted from blood. Documented subset: CD45RA+ positively selected. This clonotype originated in a man aged 18 to 29 in good health. CDR3: CASSLARGNEKLFF. The CDR3 DNA sequence: TGTGCTAGCAGCTTAGCCAGGGGAAATGAAAAACTGTTTTTT.